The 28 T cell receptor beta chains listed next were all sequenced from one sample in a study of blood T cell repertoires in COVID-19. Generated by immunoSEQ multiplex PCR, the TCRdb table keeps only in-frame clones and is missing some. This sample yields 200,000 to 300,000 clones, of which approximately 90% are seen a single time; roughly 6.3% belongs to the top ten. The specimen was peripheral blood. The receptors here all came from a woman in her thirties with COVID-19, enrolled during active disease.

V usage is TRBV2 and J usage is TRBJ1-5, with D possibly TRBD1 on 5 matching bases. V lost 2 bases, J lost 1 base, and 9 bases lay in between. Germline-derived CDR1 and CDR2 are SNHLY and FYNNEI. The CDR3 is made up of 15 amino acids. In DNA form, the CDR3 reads TGTGCCAGCAGTGAACTGGGGGGGAGCAATCAGCCCCAGCATTTT. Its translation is CASSELGGSNQPQHF. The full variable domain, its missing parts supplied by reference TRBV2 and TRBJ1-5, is EPEVTQTPSHQVTQMGQEVILRCVPISNHLYFYWYRQILGQKVEFLVSFYNNEISEKSEIFDDQFSVERPDGSNFTLKIRSTKLEDSAMYFCASSELGGSNQPQHFGDGTRLSIL.

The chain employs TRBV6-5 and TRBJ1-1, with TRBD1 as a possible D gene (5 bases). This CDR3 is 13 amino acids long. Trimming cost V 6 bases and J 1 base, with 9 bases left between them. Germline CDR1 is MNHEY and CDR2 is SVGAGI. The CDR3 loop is CASSRDRNTEAFF. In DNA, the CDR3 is TGTGCCAGCAGCCGCGACAGGAACACTGAAGCTTTCTTT.

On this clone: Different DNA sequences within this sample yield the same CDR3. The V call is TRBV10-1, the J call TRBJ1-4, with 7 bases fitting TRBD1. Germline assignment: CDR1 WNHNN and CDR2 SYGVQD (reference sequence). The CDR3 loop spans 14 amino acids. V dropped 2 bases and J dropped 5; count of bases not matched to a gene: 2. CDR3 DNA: TGCGCCAGCAGTGAGGGGACAGTGAATGAAAAACTGTTTTTT. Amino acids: CASSEGTVNEKLFF.

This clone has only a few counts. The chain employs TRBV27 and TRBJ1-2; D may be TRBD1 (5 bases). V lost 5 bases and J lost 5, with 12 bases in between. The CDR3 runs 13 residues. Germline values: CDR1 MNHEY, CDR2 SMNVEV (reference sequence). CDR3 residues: CASSIDREYGYTF. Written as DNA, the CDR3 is TGTGCCAGCAGTATCGACAGAGAATATGGCTACACCTTC.

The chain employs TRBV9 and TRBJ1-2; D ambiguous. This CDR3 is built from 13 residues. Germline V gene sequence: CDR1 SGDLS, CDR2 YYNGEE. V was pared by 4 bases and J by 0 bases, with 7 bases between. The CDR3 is CASSPGSNYGYTF. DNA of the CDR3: TGTGCCAGCAGCCCAGGCTCTAACTATGGCTACACCTTC.

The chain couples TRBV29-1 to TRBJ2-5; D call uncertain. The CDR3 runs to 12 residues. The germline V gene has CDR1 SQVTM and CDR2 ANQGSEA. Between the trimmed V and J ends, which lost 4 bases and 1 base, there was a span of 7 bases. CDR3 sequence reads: CSVGYFQETQYF. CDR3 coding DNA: TGCAGCGTTGGTTACTTCCAAGAGACCCAGTACTTC.

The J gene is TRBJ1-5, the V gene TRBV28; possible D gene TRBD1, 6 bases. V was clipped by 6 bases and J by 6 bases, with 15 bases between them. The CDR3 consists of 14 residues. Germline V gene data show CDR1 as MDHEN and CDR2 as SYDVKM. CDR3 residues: CASRRTGLSQPQHF. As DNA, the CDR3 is TGTGCCAGCAGACGTACAGGGTTAAGTCAGCCCCAGCATTTT.

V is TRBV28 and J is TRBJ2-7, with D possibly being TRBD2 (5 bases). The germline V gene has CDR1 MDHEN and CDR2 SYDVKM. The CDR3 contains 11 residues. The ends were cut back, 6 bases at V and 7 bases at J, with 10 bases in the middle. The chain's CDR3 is CASRGVGEQYV. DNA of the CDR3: TGTGCCAGCAGGGGAGTAGGAGAGCAGTACGTC.

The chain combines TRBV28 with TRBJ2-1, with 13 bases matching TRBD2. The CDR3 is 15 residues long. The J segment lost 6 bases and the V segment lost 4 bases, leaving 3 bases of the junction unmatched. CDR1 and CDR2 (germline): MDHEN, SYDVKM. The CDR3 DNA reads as TGTGCCAGCAGTTCAGGACTAGCGGGAGTCAATGAGCAGTTCTTC. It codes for CASSSGLAGVNEQFF.

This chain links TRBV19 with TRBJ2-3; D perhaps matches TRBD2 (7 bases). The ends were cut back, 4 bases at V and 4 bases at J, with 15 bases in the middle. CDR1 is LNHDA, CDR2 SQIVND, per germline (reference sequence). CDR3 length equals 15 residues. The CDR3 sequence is CASSKEGGGADTQYF. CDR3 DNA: TGTGCCAGTAGTAAAGAGGGGGGGGGCGCAGATACGCAGTATTTT.

The chain's CDR3 is CASSQGLGLGVNYGYTF. The DNA for the CDR3 is TGCGCCAGCAGCCAAGGATTAGGCTTAGGGGTGAACTATGGCTACACCTTC. V usage is TRBV4-3 and J usage is TRBJ1-2; D is perhaps TRBD1 (5 bases). The germline V gene encodes CDR1 LGHNA and CDR2 YSLEER. V was cut by 1 base and J by 2 bases, with 17 bases left in between. The CDR3 totals 17 residues.

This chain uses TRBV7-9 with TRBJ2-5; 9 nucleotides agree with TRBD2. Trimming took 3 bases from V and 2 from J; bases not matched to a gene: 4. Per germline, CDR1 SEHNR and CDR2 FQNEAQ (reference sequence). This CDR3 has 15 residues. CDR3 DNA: TGTGCCAGCAGCTTGGGACTAGCAGAACAAGAGACCCAGTACTTC. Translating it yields CASSLGLAEQETQYF. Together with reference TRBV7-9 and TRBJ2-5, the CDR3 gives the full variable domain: DTGVSQNPRHKITKRGQNVTFRCDPISEHNRLYWYRQTLGQGPEFLTYFQNEAQLEKSRLLSDRFSAERPKGSFSTLEIQRTEQGDSAMYLCASSLGLAEQETQYFGPGTRLLVL.

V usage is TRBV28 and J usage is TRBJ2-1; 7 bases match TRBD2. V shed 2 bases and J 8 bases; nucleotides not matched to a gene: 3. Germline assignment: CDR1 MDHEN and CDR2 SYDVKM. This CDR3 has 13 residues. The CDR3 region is CASSLAGEDEQFF. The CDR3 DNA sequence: TGTGCCAGCAGTTTAGCGGGAGAAGATGAGCAGTTCTTC. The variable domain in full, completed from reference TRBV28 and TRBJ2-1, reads DVKVTQSSRYLVKRTGEKVFLECVQDMDHENMFWYRQDPGLGLRLIYFSYDVKMKEKGDIPEGYSVSREKKERFSLILESASTNQTSMYLCASSLAGEDEQFFGPGTRLTVL.

Written as DNA, the CDR3 is TGTGCCAGCAGTGATGCTGCAGAGGCCTCTAGCTATGGCTACACCTTC. Its protein is CASSDAAEASSYGYTF. The genes are TRBV6-4 and TRBJ1-2; D is ambiguous. V dropped 3 bases and J dropped 4 bases, with 18 bases sitting between them. This CDR3 has 16 amino acids. Germline values: CDR1 MRHNA, CDR2 SNTAGT.

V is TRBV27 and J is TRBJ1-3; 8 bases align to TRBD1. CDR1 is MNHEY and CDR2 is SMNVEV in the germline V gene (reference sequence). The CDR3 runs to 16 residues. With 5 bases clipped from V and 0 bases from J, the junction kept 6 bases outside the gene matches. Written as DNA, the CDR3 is TGTGCCAGCAGTATGGGACAGGCCCACTCTGGAAACACCATATATTTT. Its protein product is CASSMGQAHSGNTIYF.

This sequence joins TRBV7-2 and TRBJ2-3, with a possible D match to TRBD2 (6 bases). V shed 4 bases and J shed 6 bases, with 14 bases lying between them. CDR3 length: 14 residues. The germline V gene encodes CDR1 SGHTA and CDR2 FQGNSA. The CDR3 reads CASSSYRLGDTQYF. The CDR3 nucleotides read TGTGCCAGCAGCTCCTACAGACTAGGGGATACGCAGTATTTT.

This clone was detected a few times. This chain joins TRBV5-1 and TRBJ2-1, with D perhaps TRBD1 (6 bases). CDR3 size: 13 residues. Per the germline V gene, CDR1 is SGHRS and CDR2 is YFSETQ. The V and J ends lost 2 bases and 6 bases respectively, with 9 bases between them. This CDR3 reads CASSFPRGNEQFF. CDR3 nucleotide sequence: TGCGCCAGCAGCTTCCCCAGGGGCAATGAGCAGTTCTTC.

CDR3 region: CATSSLKGANYEQYF. The CDR3 nucleotides read TGTGCCACCAGCAGCTTGAAGGGGGCGAACTACGAGCAGTACTTC. This chain links TRBV15 with TRBJ2-7, with TRBD1 identical over 7 bases. V was clipped by 3 bases and J by 3 bases; unmatched bases: 8. CDR3 length equals 15 residues. CDR1 is LNHNV, CDR2 YYDKDF, per germline (reference sequence).

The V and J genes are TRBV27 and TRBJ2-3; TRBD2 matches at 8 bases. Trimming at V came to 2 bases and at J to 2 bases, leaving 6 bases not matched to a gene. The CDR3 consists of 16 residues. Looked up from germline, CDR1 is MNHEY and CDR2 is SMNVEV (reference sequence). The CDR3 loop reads CASSLTLAGYTDTQYF. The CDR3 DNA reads TGTGCCAGCAGTTTAACTCTAGCGGGTTACACAGATACGCAGTATTTT.

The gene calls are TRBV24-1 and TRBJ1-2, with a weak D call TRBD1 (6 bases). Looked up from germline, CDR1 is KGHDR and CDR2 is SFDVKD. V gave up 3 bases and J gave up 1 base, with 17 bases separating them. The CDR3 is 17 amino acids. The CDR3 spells CATSDASRDKINYGYTF. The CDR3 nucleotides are TGTGCCACCAGTGATGCGTCCCGGGACAAGATTAACTATGGCTACACCTTC.

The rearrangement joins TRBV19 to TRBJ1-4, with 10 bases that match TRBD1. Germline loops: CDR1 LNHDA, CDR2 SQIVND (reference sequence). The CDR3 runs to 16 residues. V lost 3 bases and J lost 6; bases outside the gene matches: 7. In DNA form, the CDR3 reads TGTGCCAGTAGTATGGGCCCCGGGACAGGGGATGAAAAACTGTTTTTT. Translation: CASSMGPGTGDEKLFF.

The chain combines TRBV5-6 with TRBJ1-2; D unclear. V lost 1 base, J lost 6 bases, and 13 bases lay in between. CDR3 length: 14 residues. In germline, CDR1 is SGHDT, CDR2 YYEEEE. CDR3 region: CASSLRRSVNGYTF. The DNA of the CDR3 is TGTGCCAGCAGCTTGCGAAGGAGCGTCAATGGCTACACCTTC. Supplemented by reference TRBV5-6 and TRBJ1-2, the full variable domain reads DAGVTQSPTHLIKTRGQQVTLRCSPKSGHDTVSWYQQALGQGPQFIFQYYEEEERQRGNFPDRFSGHQFPNYSSELNVNALLLGDSALYLCASSLRRSVNGYTFGSGTRLTVV.

The CDR3, as DNA: TGTGCCAGCAGCTCGGGACAGGGTGTTGAAAAACTGTTTTTT. Translated, it gives CASSSGQGVEKLFF. The chain recombines TRBV11-3 with TRBJ1-4; 9 nucleotides line up with TRBD1. This CDR3 contains 14 residues. The V gene's germline CDR1 is SGHNT and CDR2 YENEEA. V was clipped by 4 bases and J by 7 bases; unmatched bases: 4.

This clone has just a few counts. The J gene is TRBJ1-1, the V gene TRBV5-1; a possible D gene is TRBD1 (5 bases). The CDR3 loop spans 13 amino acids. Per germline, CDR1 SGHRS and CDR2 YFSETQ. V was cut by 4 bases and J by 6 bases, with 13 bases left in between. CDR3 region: CASSIGGFPEAFF. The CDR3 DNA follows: TGCGCCAGCAGCATCGGGGGATTCCCTGAAGCTTTCTTT.

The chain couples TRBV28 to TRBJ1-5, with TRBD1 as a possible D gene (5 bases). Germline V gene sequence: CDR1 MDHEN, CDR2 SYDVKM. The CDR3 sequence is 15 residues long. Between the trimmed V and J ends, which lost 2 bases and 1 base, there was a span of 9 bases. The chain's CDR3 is CASSLPGISNQPQHF. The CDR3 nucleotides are TGTGCCAGCAGTTTACCAGGGATAAGCAATCAGCCCCAGCATTTT.

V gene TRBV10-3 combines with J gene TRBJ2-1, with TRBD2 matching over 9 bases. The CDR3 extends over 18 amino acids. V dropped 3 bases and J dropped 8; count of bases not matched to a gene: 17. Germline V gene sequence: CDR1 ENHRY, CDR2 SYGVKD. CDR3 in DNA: TGTGCCATCAGTGACCTCGCAGGGCGTGCGGGGGGGCTGGATGAGCAGTTCTTC. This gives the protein CAISDLAGRAGGLDEQFF.

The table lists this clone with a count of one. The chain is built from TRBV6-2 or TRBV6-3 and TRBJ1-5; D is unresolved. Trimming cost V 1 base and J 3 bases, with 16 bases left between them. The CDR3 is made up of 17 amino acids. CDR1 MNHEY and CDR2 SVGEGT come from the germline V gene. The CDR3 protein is CASSYFLRSAPNQPQHF. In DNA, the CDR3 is TGTGCCAGCAGTTACTTCTTGCGGTCGGCACCCAATCAGCCCCAGCATTTT.

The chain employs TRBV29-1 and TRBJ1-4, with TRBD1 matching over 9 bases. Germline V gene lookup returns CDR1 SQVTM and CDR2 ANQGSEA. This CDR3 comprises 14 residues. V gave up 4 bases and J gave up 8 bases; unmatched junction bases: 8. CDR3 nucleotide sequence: TGCAGCGTTGGTACCGGGACAGGGAAGGAAAAACTGTTTTTT. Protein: CSVGTGTGKEKLFF.